This T cell receptor (beta chain) was documented in a study of shared T cell receptors in the human thymus. Sequenced by immunoSEQ multiplex PCR; TCRdb stores in-frame clones only, minus some. The top ten hold around 0.0099% of the sample, which has roughly 700,000 clones, roughly 90% seen once. Germline-derived CDR1 and CDR2 are LNHNV and YYDKDF (reference sequence). V gave up 4 bases and J gave up 3 bases, with 13 bases separating them. The CDR3 consists of 15 residues. These data also formed part of another study, on human thymus T cells. That paper notes: Thymic tissue was derived from resections collected during corrective heart surgery. Within thymic and blood repertoires, V and J gene usage appeared to be biased. Related work found strong thymic repertoire overlap between unrelated individuals.

The TCR was taken from a boy under three years old with a congenital heart defect. Sequenced input: thymocytes. The J gene is TRBJ1-5, the V gene TRBV15; D is perhaps TRBD1 (6 bases). CDR3 loop: CATSNSGQFNQPQHF. CDR3 DNA sequence: TGTGCCACCAGCAACAGCGGACAGTTCAATCAGCCCCAGCATTTT.